This T cell receptor (beta chain) was sequenced for a study of T cell responses to AZD1222 COVID-19 vaccine. In the study overall: Second-dose recipients at about 4 or about 12 weeks were treated as one pooled group. Study-wide points: White British donors predominated, females outnumbered males, and clonal diversity was possibly underestimated. Epitopes outside B.1.351 and B.1.1.7 mutated regions reportedly drew nearly half of spike TCRs.

Clones were sequenced by immunoSEQ multiplex PCR, and TCRdb holds only the in-frame ones, with some missing. Here the sample spans 90,000 to 120,000 clones, around 92% being singletons. CDR3 size: 15 residues. The germline gives CDR1 SEHNR, CDR2 FQNEAQ (reference sequence). V trimming: 7 bases; J trimming: 0 bases; junction bases outside the gene matches: 4. This clone was counted between two and nine times. Its antigen remains unidentified. The source material was peripheral blood, sampled on day 0 of AZD1222 vaccination. The TCR originated in an adult in good health. The chain recombines TRBV7-9 with TRBJ2-2; TRBD2 matches 8 bases. The CDR3 nucleotides read TGTGCCAGCACCTCGGGGGGGGCGAACACCGGGGAGCTGTTTTTT. Encoded protein: CASTSGGANTGELFF.